The following is a T cell receptor beta chain sequence with its context. Its antigen remains unidentified. There was relapse after autologous stem cell transplantation in every patient, and there was variation in brentuximab vedotin exposure. The data are from a study of PD-1 blockade in classical Hodgkin lymphoma. Study-wide findings and caveats: Underlying causes for the observed repertoire differences were not defined, possibly disease activity or prior therapy. In CD4+ cells, TCR diversity went up significantly by C4D1, but in CD8+ cells it did not. Individuals who commenced nivolumab within less than 1 year of ASCT were excluded.

Method: immunoSEQ multiplex PCR; TCRdb's copy keeps in-frame clones and lacks some. Seen here are 12,000 or so clones, approximately 90% observed once, and the top ten hold 20% to 25%. The J segment lost 3 bases and the V segment lost 6 bases, leaving 4 bases of the junction unmatched. The CDR3 is made up of 15 amino acids. The V gene's germline CDR1 is WSHSY and CDR2 SAAADI. The chain joins TRBV10-2 to TRBJ2-7; 14 bases are a match to TRBD2. The TCR sequence derives from a human donor with classical Hodgkin lymphoma. Sample: peripheral blood mononuclear cells (PBMCs), taken at baseline. This CDR3 reads CASSPGLAGGYEQYF. The CDR3 bases are TGCGCCAGCAGCCCCGGACTAGCGGGGGGCTACGAGCAGTACTTC.